Below, one T cell receptor (beta chain) is given with its context. Its specificity is not known. Patients were aged 18 to 65, had disease duration under 2 months, and had newly diagnosed hyperthyroidism. The data belong to a study of T cells in Graves' hyperthyroidism and ophthalmopathy. Across the study: The initial diagnosis was the point when peripheral blood was collected, ahead of any treatment.

V was cut by 5 bases and J by 4 bases, with 21 bases left in between. Looked up from germline, CDR1 is SNHLY and CDR2 is FYNNEI. The CDR3 totals 16 residues. The source material, RNA transcripts, was used to amplify TCR beta CDR3 regions. In the first-round RT-PCR of the TCR CDR3, the HTBI primer set was used. Each CDR3 protein gets one entry after TCRdb re-called the multiplex PCR reads with MiXCR. Of some 800,000 distinct CDR3 sequences in the sample, around 39% were seen once. Whole-study results and caveats: Clonotypes that were expanded in thyroid above 0.001 mostly appeared in blood too.

The source is a man in his late teens or twenties with Graves' hyperthyroidism. The sequenced sample was blood. This rearrangement joins TRBV2 to TRBJ2-7; the D call may be TRBD1 or TRBD2 (5 bases each). CDR3 in amino acids: CASSQAGAAETYEQYF. The CDR3 region has the DNA TGTGCCAGCAGTCAGGCCGGGGCGGCCGAAACATACGAGCAGTACTTC.